This entry lists 15 T cell receptor beta chains sequenced from one sample in a study of blood T cell repertoires in COVID-19. Measured with immunoSEQ multiplex PCR; TCRdb has only the in-frame clones, and not every one. The top ten hold roughly 2.8% of the sample, which has 300,000 or so clones, over 85% seen once. Sequencing was carried out using PBMCs or T cells enriched from blood (not recorded which). The receptor source for this set is a woman in her fifties or sixties who had been exposed to COVID-19.

In its sample, this clone was seen once. This rearrangement joins TRBV27 to TRBJ2-2; D ambiguous. The CDR3 sequence is 12 residues long. The V gene lost 3 bases and the J gene lost 7 bases, with 6 bases spanning the gap. The germline gives CDR1 MNHEY, CDR2 SMNVEV (reference sequence). For the CDR3, the DNA is TGTGCCAGCAGTTTTACAGTCGGGGAGCTGTTTTTT. Protein product: CASSFTVGELFF.

This clone was observed a few times. As DNA, the CDR3 is TGTGCCAGCAGCGTATATACCCGGGACAGACCTTACGAGCAGTACTTC. This gives the protein CASSVYTRDRPYEQYF. This chain connects TRBV7-8 to TRBJ2-7; 7 bases are shared with TRBD1. This CDR3 contains 16 residues. Germline CDR1 SGHVS, CDR2 FQNEAQ. V was clipped by 5 bases and J by 4 bases; unmatched bases: 14. The full variable domain, its missing parts supplied by reference TRBV7-8 and TRBJ2-7, is GAGVSQSPRYKVAKRGQDVALRCDPISGHVSLFWYQQALGQGPEFLTYFQNEAQLDKSGLPSDRFFAERPEGSVSTLKIQRTQQEDSAVYLCASSVYTRDRPYEQYFGPGTRLTVT.

The CDR3 reads CASDRGYEQYF. In nucleotides, the CDR3 is TGTGCCTCTGACAGGGGGTACGAGCAGTACTTC. The V gene is TRBV2, the J gene TRBJ2-7; 9 bases map to TRBD1. CDR1 is SNHLY and CDR2 is FYNNEI in the germline V gene. V lost 11 bases to trimming and J lost 4 bases; unmatched junction nucleotides: 3. This CDR3 is built from 11 residues. Supplemented by reference TRBV2 and TRBJ2-7, the full variable domain reads EPEVTQTPSHQVTQMGQEVILRCVPISNHLYFYWYRQILGQKVEFLVSFYNNEISEKSEIFDDQFSVERPDGSNFTLKIRSTKLEDSAMYFCASDRGYEQYFGPGTRLTVT.

The chain recombines TRBV9 with TRBJ2-3; TRBD2 matches at 11 bases. The CDR3 contains 20 residues. Germline CDR1 is SGDLS and CDR2 is YYNGEE. V shed 4 bases, J shed 0 bases, and the junction held 16 bases outside the gene matches. DNA of the CDR3: TGTGCCAGCAGCCCTCCCCCCCGACTAGCGGGGAGCCACAGCACAGATACGCAGTATTTT. Translating it yields CASSPPPRLAGSHSTDTQYF. Filled out from reference TRBV9 and TRBJ2-3, the complete variable domain reads DSGVTQTPKHLITATGQRVTLRCSPRSGDLSVYWYQQSLDQGLQFLIQYYNGEERAKGNILERFSAQQFPDLHSELNLSSLELGDSALYFCASSPPPRLAGSHSTDTQYFGPGTRLTVL.

The J gene is TRBJ1-5, the V gene TRBV28, with D possibly TRBD1 on 6 matching bases. Trimming left V 5 bases short and J 4 bases short, with 15 bases between. Germline CDR1 MDHEN, CDR2 SYDVKM. This CDR3 comprises 15 residues. The CDR3 nucleotides are TGTGCCAGCAGTACCCCGACAGGTGGGAATCAGCCCCAGCATTTT. Translation: CASSTPTGGNQPQHF.

The chain is built from TRBV5-1 and TRBJ1-6; TRBD1 matches at 10 bases. CDR3 length: 15 amino acids. CDR1 and CDR2 from the germline V gene are SGHRS and YFSETQ. Unmatched junction bases numbered 5, after V lost 3 bases and J lost 8 bases. For the CDR3, the DNA is TGCGCCAGCAGCTCCCCGACAGGGGGCGATTCACCCCTCCACTTT. Protein: CASSSPTGGDSPLHF.

J is TRBJ1-2 and V is TRBV2; D gene ambiguous. The V end lost 4 bases, the J end lost 1 base, and 13 bases lay between the germline ends. Germline assignment: CDR1 SNHLY and CDR2 FYNNEI. CDR3 length equals 15 residues. The CDR3 bases are TGTGCCAGCAGTGTTTGGGGAGGAGGTAACTATGGCTACACCTTC. It specifies CASSVWGGGNYGYTF.

Worth noting for this clone: The sample carries other DNA sequences with the same CDR3. The chain carries TRBV5-1 and TRBJ1-2; weak D call: TRBD1 (6 bases). With 0 bases removed from V and 3 bases from J, the gap between germline ends came to 9 bases. The CDR3 is 14 amino acids. Germline V lookup: CDR1 SGHRS, CDR2 YFSETQ. The CDR3 DNA is TGCGCCAGCAGCTTGGTTGGGGGCGACTATGGCTACACCTTC. It encodes CASSLVGGDYGYTF.

V gene TRBV27 combines with J gene TRBJ1-4; D perhaps matches TRBD1 (5 bases). V was trimmed by 6 bases and J by 2 bases, leaving 13 bases between them. This CDR3 is 15 amino acids long. Germline CDR1 reads MNHEY; CDR2 reads SMNVEV (reference sequence). CDR3 bases: TGTGCCAGCAGGCCAACAGGAACGACTAATGAAAAACTGTTTTTT. Protein: CASRPTGTTNEKLFF.

To note about this clone: The same CDR3 can be traced to other DNA sequences in this sample. The chain carries TRBV6-1 and TRBJ1-5; no definite D call. V lost 3 bases and J lost 2, with 5 bases in between. This CDR3 is 13 amino acids long. Germline CDR1 is MNHNS and CDR2 is SASEGT. CDR3 sequence reads: CASSELGNQPQHF. DNA of the CDR3: TGTGCCAGCAGTGAGCTAGGCAATCAGCCCCAGCATTTT.

This rearrangement joins TRBV18 to TRBJ2-7; 11 bases are a match to TRBD1. V lost 2 bases to trimming and J lost 7 bases; unmatched junction nucleotides: 1. Germline V gives CDR1 KGHSH, CDR2 LQKENI. The CDR3 is made up of 13 amino acids. CDR3: CASSPGTGGEQYF. The CDR3 bases are TGTGCCAGCTCACCAGGGACAGGGGGTGAGCAGTACTTC.

This rearrangement joins TRBV4-1 to TRBJ2-2; a weak D match, TRBD2 (5 bases). CDR3 length: 14 residues. Germline V gene data show CDR1 as MGHRA and CDR2 as YSYEKL. The V gene lost 2 bases and the J gene lost 8 bases, with 12 bases spanning the gap. The DNA of the CDR3 is TGCGCCAGCAGCCAATCGGGGTTTTCGGGGGAGCTGTTTTTT. It yields the protein CASSQSGFSGELFF.

V gene TRBV29-1 combines with J gene TRBJ2-3; TRBD1 matches at 7 bases. This CDR3 contains 13 residues. V shed 5 bases and J 1 base; nucleotides not matched to a gene: 3. CDR1 SQVTM and CDR2 ANQGSEA come from the germline V gene. Here the CDR3 reads CSVRGQGTDTQYF. For the CDR3, the DNA is TGCAGCGTTCGTGGACAGGGCACAGATACGCAGTATTTT.

This clone was seen only a few times. The chain has TRBV2 and TRBJ2-5; D call uncertain. Germline-derived CDR1 and CDR2 are SNHLY and FYNNEI. The CDR3 has 12 amino acids. Trimming left V 2 bases short and J 14 bases short, with 15 bases between. The CDR3 DNA follows: TGTGCCAGCAGTGAATGGTTAGAGATGGGCTACTTC. Translation: CASSEWLEMGYF. Full variable domain (missing parts from reference TRBV2 and TRBJ2-5): EPEVTQTPSHQVTQMGQEVILRCVPISNHLYFYWYRQILGQKVEFLVSFYNNEISEKSEIFDDQFSVERPDGSNFTLKIRSTKLEDSAMYFCASSEWLEMGYFGPGTRLLVL.

The V call is TRBV13, the J call TRBJ2-7, with D maybe TRBD2 (5 bases). Looked up from germline, CDR1 is PRHDT and CDR2 is FYEKMQ (reference sequence). This CDR3 has 14 amino acids. The germline V and J ends were trimmed by 0 bases and 3 bases, with 9 bases remaining between them. The CDR3 DNA sequence: TGTGCCAGCAGCTTAGGCCAGAGGGACTACGAGCAGTACTTC. It is translated as CASSLGQRDYEQYF.